The 20 T cell receptor beta chains below all came from one sample that was sequenced in a study of shared clonotypes between healthy human individuals. The table came from immunoSEQ multiplex PCR; TCRdb's copy has only in-frame clones and leaves some out. Of some 2,500,000 clones listed, 85% to 95% are singletons. Sequenced material: naive CD4+ T cells from PBMCs. Subset reported: CD45RA+ positively selected. These receptor sequences come from a man aged 18 to 29 in good health. Some clones in this sample may be carry-over from other donors' samples.

This clone was observed once. This CDR3 is also generated by other DNA sequences in the sample. The chain is built from TRBV5-1 and TRBJ2-7, with D tentatively TRBD1 or TRBD2 (5 bases each). The length of the CDR3 is 14 residues. The germline V and J ends were trimmed by 3 bases and 0 bases, with 10 bases remaining between them. The germline V gene encodes CDR1 SGHRS and CDR2 YFSETQ. CDR3 sequence (DNA): TGCGCCAGCAGCTGGACCGGGACCTCCTACGAGCAGTACTTC. It specifies CASSWTGTSYEQYF.

The chain links TRBV7-2 to TRBJ2-3, with TRBD1 identical over 8 bases. With 5 bases clipped from V and 4 bases from J, the junction kept 8 bases outside the gene matches. The CDR3 runs to 15 residues. CDR1 and CDR2 from the germline V gene are SGHTA and FQGNSA. DNA for the CDR3: TGTGCCAGCAGCCGAGACAGGGGAGGAGCAGATACGCAGTATTTT. This gives the protein CASSRDRGGADTQYF.

The table lists this clone with a count of one. This may be a read error: a much more frequent sequence differs by one nucleotide. The sample has other DNA sequences that encode this CDR3 too. The chain carries TRBV5-5 and TRBJ2-7; no reliable D call. This CDR3 has 11 amino acids. Trimming pared 0 bases from V and 2 bases from J, leaving 0 bases between. Germline CDR1 SGHKS, CDR2 YYEKEE (reference sequence). CDR3 DNA: TGTGCCAGCAGCTTGGCCTACGAGCAGTACTTC. Its protein product is CASSLAYEQYF.

The genes are TRBV19 and TRBJ2-1, with 7 bases identical to TRBD2. Germline CDR1 LNHDA, CDR2 SQIVND (reference sequence). The CDR3 contains 14 residues. J gave up 5 bases and V 5 bases, and 6 bases lay outside the gene matches. CDR3 residues: CASSARTRDNEQFF. For the CDR3, the DNA is TGTGCCAGTAGTGCAAGGACTAGAGACAATGAGCAGTTCTTC.

The chain couples TRBV25-1 to TRBJ1-3; D might be TRBD1 (6 bases). There are 15 residues in the CDR3. Looked up from germline, CDR1 is MGHDK and CDR2 is SYGVNS. Deletions cut 2 bases from V and 3 bases from J, with 11 bases between. CDR3 protein: CASSEIGGLGNTIYF. The CDR3, as DNA: TGTGCCAGCAGTGAAATCGGGGGGCTTGGAAACACCATATATTTT. Full variable domain (rest looked up from reference TRBV25-1 and TRBJ1-3): EADIYQTPRYLVIGTGKKITLECSQTMGHDKMYWYQQDPGMELHLIHYSYGVNSTEKGDLSSESTVSRIRTEHFPLTLESARPSHTSQYLCASSEIGGLGNTIYFGEGSWLTVV.

This clone was picked up a small number of times. The V and J genes are TRBV27 and TRBJ1-5; 10 bases line up with TRBD1. Unmatched junction bases numbered 11, after V lost 5 bases and J lost 1 base. From germline, CDR1 is MNHEY and CDR2 SMNVEV (reference sequence). This CDR3 is built from 18 residues. DNA for the CDR3: TGTGCCAGCAGTCCCTTAAGGGACAGGGGAACGAGCAATCAGCCCCAGCATTTT. The encoded protein is CASSPLRDRGTSNQPQHF.

The rearrangement joins TRBV4-3 to TRBJ1-2; 8 nucleotides align to TRBD1. This CDR3 has 15 residues. Germline V gene sequence: CDR1 LGHNA, CDR2 YSLEER. Trimming cost V 4 bases and J 1 base; bases outside gene matches: 5. Written as DNA, the CDR3 is TGCGCCAGCAGCCGGTATGGACAGGGTAACTATGGCTACACCTTC. Encoded protein: CASSRYGQGNYGYTF.

CDR3 loop: CASSQDPYRTNTGELFF. Here the CDR3 DNA reads TGCGCCAGCAGCCAAGATCCGTACCGGACGAACACCGGGGAGCTGTTTTTT. The chain recombines TRBV4-1 with TRBJ2-2; D unresolved. In germline, CDR1 is MGHRA, CDR2 YSYEKL. This CDR3 spans 17 amino acids. Between the trimmed V and J ends, which lost 0 bases and 0 bases, there was a span of 11 bases.

This chain links TRBV28 with TRBJ2-5; tentative D call: TRBD1 (7 bases). In germline, CDR1 is MDHEN, CDR2 SYDVKM. V was pared by 4 bases and J by 1 base, with 22 bases between. This CDR3 is built from 18 residues. The CDR3, as DNA: TGTGCCAGCAGTTCTCTCAGGGGGACTGCCGAGGGCCAAGAGACCCAGTACTTC. Residues: CASSSLRGTAEGQETQYF. The full variable domain, with the rest looked up from reference TRBV28 and TRBJ2-5, is DVKVTQSSRYLVKRTGEKVFLECVQDMDHENMFWYRQDPGLGLRLIYFSYDVKMKEKGDIPEGYSVSREKKERFSLILESASTNQTSMYLCASSSLRGTAEGQETQYFGPGTRLLVL.

This clone was seen a few times. In the same sample, other DNA sequences code for this CDR3. V is TRBV11-3 and J is TRBJ2-1, with 10 bases lining up with TRBD2. J gave up 4 bases and V 1 base, and 1 base lay outside the gene matches. The CDR3 sequence is 15 residues long. Germline CDR1 SGHNT, CDR2 YENEEA. In DNA form, the CDR3 reads TGTGCCAGCAGCTTAGGGACTAGCGGATACAATGAGCAGTTCTTC. Protein: CASSLGTSGYNEQFF.

CDR3: CASSLGFVGIQYF. DNA for the CDR3: TGTGCCAGCAGTTTAGGATTCGTCGGCATTCAGTACTTC. This chain connects TRBV27 to TRBJ2-4; no clear D gene. Germline assignment: CDR1 MNHEY and CDR2 SMNVEV (reference sequence). The CDR3 runs to 13 residues. V lost 2 bases to trimming and J lost 9 bases, with 11 bases between them.

The J gene is TRBJ2-7, the V gene TRBV5-4; D unresolved. V was cut by 4 bases and J by 0 bases, with 11 bases left in between. Germline V gene data show CDR1 as SGHNT and CDR2 as YYREEE (reference sequence). CDR3 length: 14 residues. CDR3 sequence: CASSPPWSSYEQYF. For the CDR3, the DNA is TGTGCCAGCAGCCCCCCCTGGAGCTCCTACGAGCAGTACTTC. Combining the CDR3 with reference TRBV5-4 and TRBJ2-7 gives the whole variable domain ETGVTQSPTHLIKTRGQQVTLRCSSQSGHNTVSWYQQALGQGPQFIFQYYREEENGRGNFPPRFSGLQFPNYSSELNVNALELDDSALYLCASSPPWSSYEQYFGPGTRLTVT.

This clone occurred once. The chain links TRBV2 to TRBJ2-1; unclear D gene. This CDR3 spans 13 amino acids. CDR1 is SNHLY and CDR2 is FYNNEI in the germline V gene. Trimming stripped 2 bases from V and 6 bases from J, with 8 bases between. The CDR3 region has the DNA TGTGCCAGCAGTGAATTGTATTCCAATGAGCAGTTCTTC. It specifies CASSELYSNEQFF.

V is TRBV28 and J is TRBJ2-2, with a tentative D call TRBD1 (5 bases). Per the germline V gene, CDR1 is MDHEN and CDR2 is SYDVKM. Trimming took 8 bases from V and 0 from J, leaving 13 bases between them. This CDR3 has 15 residues. The CDR3 spells CASGRRGANTGELFF. CDR3 DNA sequence: TGTGCCAGCGGACGAAGGGGTGCGAACACCGGGGAGCTGTTTTTT.

The table lists this clone with a count of one. The chain links TRBV5-4 to TRBJ1-1; no clear D. Trimming pared 4 bases from V and 0 bases from J, leaving 7 bases between. CDR1 and CDR2 (germline): SGHNT, YYREEE (reference sequence). This CDR3 comprises 13 residues. CDR3 bases: TGTGCCAGCAGCACGCAAATGAACACTGAAGCTTTCTTT. Protein: CASSTQMNTEAFF.

V gene TRBV19 combines with J gene TRBJ1-5; D remains ambiguous. The CDR3 runs 13 residues. Germline CDR1 is LNHDA and CDR2 is SQIVND (reference sequence). V was trimmed by 4 bases and J by 6 bases, leaving 10 bases between them. The CDR3 sequence is CASSRGLGQPQHF. For the CDR3, the DNA is TGTGCCAGTAGTAGAGGACTCGGTCAGCCCCAGCATTTT.

J is TRBJ2-7 and V is TRBV6-5; 7 bases align to TRBD1. This CDR3 has 14 residues. Germline-derived CDR1 and CDR2 are MNHEY and SVGAGI. V was clipped by 0 bases and J by 4 bases; unmatched bases: 3. In DNA form, the CDR3 reads TGTGCCAGCAGTTACTCACCGGGACAGTACGAGCAGTACTTC. It is translated as CASSYSPGQYEQYF.

The chain uses TRBV7-9 and TRBJ2-1; D might be TRBD2 (6 bases). The CDR3 sequence is 16 residues long. Per the germline V gene, CDR1 is SEHNR and CDR2 is FQNEAQ (reference sequence). The V gene lost 1 base and the J gene lost 5 bases, with 15 bases spanning the gap. CDR3 loop: CASSLVPTRHNNEQFF. The CDR3 region has the DNA TGTGCCAGCAGCTTAGTCCCGACTAGACACAACAATGAGCAGTTCTTC.

V gene TRBV7-9 combines with J gene TRBJ2-7; TRBD1 matches at 11 bases. CDR3 size: 15 residues. Trimming cost V 5 bases and J 1 base; bases outside gene matches: 4. CDR1 and CDR2 from the germline V gene are SEHNR and FQNEAQ (reference sequence). The CDR3 DNA is TGTGCCAGCAGCGACCGGGACAGGGGGTCCTACGAGCAGTACTTC. As protein: CASSDRDRGSYEQYF.

V and J are TRBV28 and TRBJ1-2; D unclear. Germline CDR1 is MDHEN and CDR2 is SYDVKM. The CDR3 is 15 residues long. Trimming took 5 bases from V and 2 from J, leaving 15 bases between them. The CDR3: CASSPPEGTNYGYTF. The CDR3 coding sequence is TGTGCCAGCAGTCCCCCTGAGGGAACCAACTATGGCTACACCTTC.